This record looks at one T cell receptor beta chain sequence and its context. This specimen belongs to a study of T cells expressing NK-cell markers. Study at large: Researchers got TCR beta repertoires out of sorted CD3+CD56+NKG2C+, CD3+CD56+NKG2C- and CD3+CD56-NKG2C+ T cells.

The germline gives CDR1 MDHEN, CDR2 SYDVKM. The CDR3 is 16 residues long. TCRdb reprocessed the 5' RACE reads; each CDR3 protein has one entry and no DNA is given. Recorded for this sample: more than 400,000 distinct CDR3 sequences. The rearrangement joins TRBV28 to TRBJ1-2; TCRdb indicates TRBD1, and absent DNA this call remains unverified. Sequenced material: blood T cells: a sorted CD56 or NKG2C T cell subset, CD4+ or CD8+ T cells, or bulk PBMC T cells (not recorded which). The sequence was collected from a woman aged 18 to 75 in good health. CDR3 residues: CASSLSQWDPSYGYTF.